The T cell receptor beta chain described here comes from a study of vaccination effects on CD4 cells after COVID-19 (dated by TCRdb to the early 2020s). With respect to the entire study: To identify antigen-specific CD4+ T cell clonotypes by their expansion, the ViraFEST assay first stimulated PBMC with viral peptide pools and then applied TCR sequencing. The full study included 10 to 11 COVID-19 convalescent patients and several SARS-CoV-2-naive healthy vaccine recipients. Across the study, the median time from the second dose to post-vaccine sampling was 72 days (range 14 to 241). A few million PBMC per well were cultured with 9 to 10 ug/ml peptides in IMDM containing 5% human AB serum, 8.5 to 10 IU/ml IL-2 and gentamicin. SARS-CoV-2 spike-specific CD4+ TCR repertoires were compared before and after mRNA vaccination in COVID-19 convalescent patients and in infection-naive vaccine recipients. The Oncomine TCR Beta short-read assay on an Illumina iSeq 100 was used to sequence cultures from other donors in the study. What the research found in general, with its limitations: Both infection-induced and vaccine-induced clones contracted markedly at late post-vaccination timepoints, which is consistent with waning T cell responses. Only a small number of convalescent patients were included, and no early post-infection timepoints were available, which limited the study. In healthy vaccine recipients, vaccine-induced clones were almost all SARS-CoV-2 mono-reactive, with only 1 of 255 cross-reactive with common cold coronaviruses.

For this chain, trimming is 2 bases at the V end and 2 bases at the J end, and the number of junction bases without a gene match is 3. Based on the germline V gene, the CDR1 and CDR2 sequences are SGHRS and YFSETQ. The CDR3 holds 15 amino acids from the cysteine to the phenylalanine. Only the CDR3 part of the read is kept: 45 bases, read in frame from the first base. After less than 13 days of culture, CD4+ T cells were isolated with the EasySep CD4+ T cell isolation kit. Each participant received two doses of an mRNA SARS-CoV-2 vaccine, either BNT162b2 or mRNA-1273. Healthy vaccine recipients had no prior SARS-CoV-2 infection, confirmed by negative nucleocapsid antibodies before and after vaccination. On days 3 and 7, half of the culture medium was replaced with fresh IL-2-containing medium. Unless otherwise noted, each peptide stimulation condition was cultured in triplicate wells. Using Ficoll-Paque Plus gradient centrifugation, PBMC were separated from whole blood and then either used fresh or cryopreserved at -140C. Genomic DNA was extracted from cultured CD4+ T cells with the QIAamp micro DNA kit.

The library was generated by the immunoSEQ multiplex PCR assay. DNA from the cultured and isolated CD4+ T cells underwent TCR beta CDR3 sequencing. The original methods were these. Non-productive TCR sequences were removed, reads were trimmed to the CDR3 region, and CDR3s of at least 7 amino acids were retained. The MANAFEST web app was used to identify antigen-specific clonotypes by comparing expansion in peptide wells with expansion in reference cultures. To be called positive, a clone needed expansion at FDR<0.05 compared with the reference and with all other wells, an odds ratio greater than 5, and a frequency greater than 0.1% in two replicate wells. Clonotypes significantly expanded in SARS-CoV-2 spike wells and in at least one common cold coronavirus spike condition were defined as cross-reactive. CDR3 similarity was assessed by Levenshtein distance using the stringdist R package, and unrooted trees were constructed with ape in R 3.6.1. TCRdb's version of the immuneACCESS table is confined to in-frame rearrangements and falls short of the full clone set. An unresolved V gene accounts for under half of the shortfall where checked; the remainder is of unknown origin. From that table come the V and J calls and clone size; the DNA was used to work out D and trimming. A total of more than 60,000 clones appear in this sample, roughly 74% of them only once. 2% to 2.5% of the sample belongs to the ten largest clones.

For this clone: Its antigen is unknown. The input lacks base qualities; no much larger clone sits a single base away.

This sequence was found in a human donor who received a COVID-19 vaccine. This material consisted of CD4+ T cells from PBMCs cultured without peptide, taken after COVID-19 vaccination. The chain is made from TRBV5-1 and TRBJ2-5; 10 bases in between match TRBD1. At the DNA level, the sequence is TGCGCCAGCAGCTTCCGGGACAGGGGACAAGAGACCCAGTACTTC. This yields the protein CASSFRDRGQETQYF. With the portions outside the CDR3 filled from the reference TRBV5-1 and TRBJ2-5 genes, the complete variable region becomes KAGVTQTPRYLIKTRGQQVTLSCSPISGHRSVSWYQQTPGQGLQFLFEYFSETQRNKGNFPGRFSGRQFSNSRSEMNVSTLELGDSALYLCASSFRDRGQETQYFGPGTRLLVL.